These 26 T cell receptor beta chains share one sample of origin, sequenced in a study. A single record per CDR3 protein comes from TCRdb applying MiXCR to the RT-PCR reads. This repertoire shows more than 550,000 distinct CDR3 sequences, 12% to 15% found once; its top ten account for about 3.9%. The specimen was memory CD4+ T cells from blood. Receptors were obtained from a female donor in good health, serving as a healthy control.

The chain recombines TRBV4-3 with TRBJ2-3, with 12 bases fitting TRBD2. Trimming removed 1 base from V and 5 bases from J; junction bases left unmatched: 7. Germline V gene data show CDR1 as LGHNA and CDR2 as YSLEER. The CDR3 has 17 amino acids. CDR3 amino acids: CASSQAQTSGSGDTQYF. The CDR3 DNA reads as TGCGCCAGCAGCCAAGCTCAGACTAGCGGGAGTGGAGATACGCAGTATTTT.

The rearrangement joins TRBV28 to TRBJ2-3; 10 bases match TRBD2. With V trimmed by 0 bases and J by 0 bases, 6 bases remained unmatched. The CDR3 has 18 residues. Per the germline V gene, CDR1 is MDHEN and CDR2 is SYDVKM. The CDR3 spells CASSLWHTSGTSTDTQYF. The CDR3 coding sequence is TGTGCCAGCAGTTTATGGCATACTAGCGGGACAAGCACAGATACGCAGTATTTT.

This clonotype was counted a few times. This chain joins TRBV7-9 and TRBJ2-1, with D unresolved. The length of the CDR3 is 13 residues. Germline CDR1 is SEHNR and CDR2 is FQNEAQ (reference sequence). V lost 1 base to trimming and J lost 9 bases, with 10 bases between them. The DNA for the CDR3 is TGTGCCAGCAGCTTAGGCGCAGACACTGAGCAGTTCTTC. Its protein is CASSLGADTEQFF.

Many counts were recorded for this clonotype. The chain uses TRBV10-3 and TRBJ1-1; TRBD1 matches at 8 bases. The trim removed 6 bases at V and 4 bases at J, leaving 7 bases unmatched. CDR3 length equals 14 residues. From germline, CDR1 is ENHRY and CDR2 SYGVKD. The CDR3 loop reads CAIRFQGAGTEAFF. For the CDR3, the DNA is TGTGCCATCAGGTTCCAGGGGGCGGGCACTGAAGCTTTCTTT.

This clonotype has only a few counts. The rearrangement uses TRBV7-9 and TRBJ1-1; D gene uncertain. The ends were cut back, 7 bases at V and 2 bases at J, with 11 bases in the middle. The CDR3 is 13 amino acids. CDR1 is SEHNR and CDR2 is FQNEAQ in the germline V gene (reference sequence). Written as DNA, the CDR3 is TGTGCCAGCACCCCCCCGTCTAACACTGAAGCTTTCTTT. Its protein is CASTPPSNTEAFF.

V and J are TRBV2 and TRBJ1-1; D is unclear. CDR1 and CDR2 from the germline V gene are SNHLY and FYNNEI. The CDR3 totals 14 residues. V was shortened by 3 bases and J by 6 bases, with 14 bases between the two germline ends. In DNA form, the CDR3 reads TGTGCCAGCAGTGACGGTCGGACTACCCCTGAAGCTTTCTTT. Protein: CASSDGRTTPEAFF.

This clonotype was observed a handful of times. The chain couples TRBV20-1 to TRBJ2-2; unclear D gene. V was trimmed by 0 bases and J by 2 bases, leaving 7 bases between them. This CDR3 spans 14 amino acids. Germline CDR1 is DFQATT and CDR2 is SNEGSKA (reference sequence). CDR3 sequence (DNA): TGCAGTGCTAGAGATCGCGTCAACACCGGGGAGCTGTTTTTT. Protein: CSARDRVNTGELFF.

This clonotype was detected many times. The gene calls are TRBV15 and TRBJ1-2; 9 positions match TRBD1. The V gene's germline CDR1 is LNHNV and CDR2 YYDKDF (reference sequence). V shed 3 bases and J 4 bases; nucleotides not matched to a gene: 6. The length of the CDR3 is 15 residues. The DNA of the CDR3 is TGTGCCACCAGCAGCAACAGGGGGCGCGGCTATGGCTACACCTTC. Encoded protein: CATSSNRGRGYGYTF. The full variable domain, its missing parts supplied by reference TRBV15 and TRBJ1-2, is DAMVIQNPRYQVTQFGKPVTLSCSQTLNHNVMYWYQQKSSQAPKLLFHYYDKDFNNEADTPDNFQSRRPNTSFCFLDIRSPGLGDTAMYLCATSSNRGRGYGYTFGSGTRLTVV.

The chain joins TRBV29-1 to TRBJ2-7; a weak D match, TRBD2 (6 bases). From germline, CDR1 is SQVTM and CDR2 ANQGSEA. The CDR3 length is 11 residues. Trimming removed 7 bases at V and 5 bases at J, with 12 bases between. DNA for the CDR3: TGCAGCGCCGGGGGATCCCACGAGCAGTACTTC. As protein: CSAGGSHEQYF.

This clonotype was seen a few times. This chain connects TRBV3-1 to TRBJ2-7, with D uncertain. This CDR3 region has 12 residues. Germline CDR1 LGHDT, CDR2 YNNKEL (reference sequence). V was clipped by 4 bases and J by 9 bases, with 13 bases between them. DNA of the CDR3: TGTGCCAGCAGCCCCGTCCATGGCGGGCAGTACTTC. Protein sequence: CASSPVHGGQYF.

This clonotype was seen only a few times. This chain connects TRBV20-1 to TRBJ2-7, with 7 bases aligning to TRBD2. CDR3 length: 12 residues. Germline V CDR1 and CDR2: DFQATT, SNEGSKA (reference sequence). With V trimmed by 5 bases and J by 5 bases, 6 bases remained unmatched. In nucleotides, the CDR3 is TGCAGTGCTGGACCCGGGACTAACGAGCAGTACTTC. It codes for CSAGPGTNEQYF.

The rearrangement links TRBV10-3 to TRBJ2-5; no clear D. The length of the CDR3 is 13 residues. Germline assignment: CDR1 ENHRY and CDR2 SYGVKD. V shed 8 bases and J shed 2 bases, with 12 bases lying between them. CDR3 protein: CAIGSDPQETQYF. CDR3 DNA sequence: TGTGCCATCGGCAGTGACCCGCAAGAGACCCAGTACTTC.

This clonotype was recorded many times. The chain has TRBV7-9 and TRBJ2-1; 7 bases map to TRBD2. The CDR3 runs 14 residues. The germline V gene encodes CDR1 SEHNR and CDR2 FQNEAQ (reference sequence). The V gene end was trimmed by 11 bases and the J gene end by 0 bases; junction bases not matched to a gene: 7. CDR3 nucleotides: TGTGCCGGCGGTGGGAGGGCCTCCTACAATGAGCAGTTCTTC. Translated, it gives CAGGGRASYNEQFF.

Only a few counts were recorded for this clonotype. This chain uses TRBV6-5 with TRBJ2-2; TRBD2 matches at 10 bases. This CDR3 contains 15 residues. Germline V gene sequence: CDR1 MNHEY, CDR2 SVGAGI. V was clipped by 2 bases and J by 7 bases; unmatched bases: 4. DNA for the CDR3: TGTGCCAGCAGTTACGTAGCGGGGGGTATCGGGGAGCTGTTTTTT. Encoded protein: CASSYVAGGIGELFF.

This clonotype was found a few times. The chain combines TRBV7-2 with TRBJ2-5; either TRBD1 or TRBD2 may supply D (5 bases each). Deletions cut 2 bases from V and 5 bases from J, with 12 bases between. This CDR3 contains 14 residues. CDR1 and CDR2 from the germline V gene are SGHTA and FQGNSA. The CDR3 is CASSLKAGTETQYF. CDR3 nucleotides: TGTGCCAGCAGCTTAAAGGCAGGGACGGAGACCCAGTACTTC.

This clonotype came up a few times. V is TRBV4-2 and J is TRBJ1-4, with D perhaps TRBD1 (6 bases). Looked up from germline, CDR1 is LGHNA and CDR2 is YNFKEQ. The CDR3 has 18 amino acids. The V gene lost 2 bases and the J gene lost 7 bases, with 23 bases spanning the gap. This CDR3 reads CASSQFSARGGGSEKLFF. The CDR3 DNA follows: TGTGCCAGCAGCCAATTCTCCGCTAGAGGGGGAGGAAGTGAAAAACTGTTTTTT.

The sample holds many counts of this clonotype. J is TRBJ2-5 and V is TRBV20-1; D call uncertain. This CDR3 spans 14 amino acids. CDR1 DFQATT and CDR2 SNEGSKA come from the germline V gene (reference sequence). V lost 6 bases, J lost 4 bases, and 18 bases lay in between. CDR3 bases: TGCAGTGCCCCTAATCCGCGGCAGTCAGAGACCCAGTACTTC. This sequence encodes CSAPNPRQSETQYF.

This clonotype turned up a few times. The chain uses TRBV3-1 and TRBJ2-6; tentative D call: TRBD2 (5 bases). CDR1 is LGHDT, CDR2 YNNKEL, per germline (reference sequence). The CDR3 extends over 19 amino acids. The V and J ends lost 0 bases and 0 bases respectively, with 15 bases between them. As DNA, the CDR3 is TGTGCCAGCAGCCAAGAACCCGGGAACTCCCTCTCTGGGGCCAACGTCCTGACTTTC. Amino acids: CASSQEPGNSLSGANVLTF.

At least ten counts were recorded for this clonotype. The chain recombines TRBV29-1 with TRBJ1-5; D is ambiguous. Trimming took 2 bases from V and 6 from J, leaving 11 bases between them. This CDR3 comprises 13 residues. CDR1 and CDR2 (germline): SQVTM, ANQGSEA. CDR3 residues: CSVEIVRGQPQHF. The DNA of the CDR3 is TGCAGCGTTGAAATCGTCCGAGGTCAGCCCCAGCATTTT.

The table lists this clonotype with a count of one. V and J are TRBV20-1 and TRBJ2-3; either TRBD1 or TRBD2 may fit D (5 bases each). CDR1 and CDR2 from the germline V gene are DFQATT and SNEGSKA (reference sequence). The CDR3 totals 14 residues. V was cut by 5 bases and J by 2 bases, with 14 bases left in between. CDR3 region: CSARDRRFTDTQYF. DNA of the CDR3: TGCAGTGCTCGGGACCGGCGCTTCACAGATACGCAGTATTTT.

This clonotype has a count of ten or more. The V gene is TRBV4-2, the J gene TRBJ1-4; D remains ambiguous. The CDR3 spans 13 residues. With 3 bases removed from V and 6 bases from J, the gap between germline ends came to 8 bases. Germline V gene sequence: CDR1 LGHNA, CDR2 YNFKEQ. The CDR3 DNA is TGTGCCAGCAGCCATGGGAAGTATGAAAAACTGTTTTTT. Protein sequence: CASSHGKYEKLFF.

The chain's CDR3 is CASSFQGGAGETQYF. The DNA for the CDR3 is TGTGCCAGCAGCTTTCAAGGGGGGGCTGGCGAGACCCAGTACTTC. V gene TRBV7-2 combines with J gene TRBJ2-5, with D perhaps matching TRBD2 (7 bases). Looked up from germline, CDR1 is SGHTA and CDR2 is FQGNSA. The CDR3 has 15 residues. The germline V and J ends were trimmed by 3 bases and 5 bases, with 16 bases remaining between them.

The chain employs TRBV6-1 and TRBJ1-2; D call uncertain. CDR3 length: 15 residues. Per germline, CDR1 MNHNS and CDR2 SASEGT. V lost 5 bases, J lost 3 bases, and 16 bases lay in between. The CDR3: CASSLNLTPDYGYTF. The CDR3 coding sequence is TGTGCCAGCAGTCTTAACCTAACCCCGGACTATGGCTACACCTTC.

This clonotype was seen at least ten times. One end of the junction is discordant with germline, which a read error may explain. This chain connects TRBV12-3 or TRBV12-4 to TRBJ2-1; 7 nucleotides align to TRBD2. CDR3 length: 17 residues. For the CDR3, the DNA is TGTGCCAGCAGTCTAAGCTACCCGGGACTATTATACAGTGAGCAGTTCTTC. Translated: CASSLSYPGLLYSEQFF.

This clonotype was counted between two and nine times. CDR3 bases: TGCAGCGTGTCGACAGCTTACTACGAGCAGTACTTC. Translated: CSVSTAYYEQYF. This chain links TRBV29-1 with TRBJ2-7, with D possibly TRBD1 on 5 matching bases. CDR1 SQVTM and CDR2 ANQGSEA come from the germline V gene. Trimming shortened V by 6 bases and J by 3 bases, and 12 bases separated the two germline ends. The CDR3 runs to 12 residues.

This sequence joins TRBV9 and TRBJ2-7; weak D call: TRBD1 (6 bases). The CDR3 consists of 15 residues. Germline V gives CDR1 SGDLS, CDR2 YYNGEE. V was cut by 3 bases and J by 1 base, with 14 bases left in between. The CDR3 sequence is CASSARDTGSYEQYF. The CDR3 DNA reads TGTGCCAGCAGCGCCCGGGACACCGGTTCCTACGAGCAGTACTTC.